This is a list of T cell receptor beta chains from one sample in a study of blood T cell repertoires in COVID-19. Measured with immunoSEQ multiplex PCR; TCRdb has only the in-frame clones, and not every one. The data show about 210,000 clones, about 82% seen once. What was sequenced was PBMCs or T cells enriched from blood (not recorded which). These receptors were obtained from a man aged 35-49 years with acute COVID-19. Each CDR3 is given with its conserved first and last residue. Each record gives: D gene, J gene, clone size, V gene, CDR3 DNA, CDR3 protein. D genes are given only for firm matches. Some rows have no size entry. The others give once, few or many, or a class for an expanded clone.

>TRBD2|TRBJ2-7|many|TRBV5-6
TGTGCCAGCAGCTATGGGACTAAATACGAGCAGTACTTC
CASSYGTKYEQYF
>-|TRBJ1-4|-|TRBV19
TGTGCCAGTAGCCCCCTATATGGAGATCTGTTTTTT
CASSPLYGDLFF
>-|TRBJ1-1|-|TRBV6-5
TGTGCCAGCAGTTACTCAGGGGTGGGCACTGAAGCTTTCTTT
CASSYSGVGTEAFF
>TRBD1|TRBJ1-1|-|TRBV5-4
TGTGCCAGCAGCTTGGAGGGGGCGAACACTGAAGCTTTCTTT
CASSLEGANTEAFF
>-|TRBJ1-3|once|TRBV7-7
TGTGCCAGCAGCCTCACAGTTGGAAACACCATATATTTT
CASSLTVGNTIYF
>TRBD2|TRBJ2-3|-|TRBV30
TGTGCCTGGAGTGTCCACAGACTAGCGTCGAACACAGATACGCAGTATTTT
CAWSVHRLASNTDTQYF
>TRBD2|TRBJ2-5|-|TRBV24-1
TGTGCCCCGATGGGGGGGATTAAAGAGACCCAGTACTTC
CAPMGGIKETQYF
>TRBD2|TRBJ2-1|-|TRBV27
TGTGCCAGCAGTCCCCGGCGGCTAGCGGGACCGGACTACAATGAGCAGTTCTTC
CASSPRRLAGPDYNEQFF
>TRBD2|TRBJ2-1|-|TRBV28
TGTGCCAGCAGTTTACTCACTAGCGGCTCCTACAATGAGCAGTTCTTC
CASSLLTSGSYNEQFF
>TRBD1|TRBJ1-4|once|TRBV7-9
TGTGCCAGCAGCTGGGACAGGCCTGAACTGTTTTTT
CASSWDRPELFF
>TRBD1|TRBJ1-2|few|TRBV5-1
TGCGCCAGCAGCCAGTCCCGGGACAGCAGCTACTATGGCTACACCTTC
CASSQSRDSSYYGYTF
>-|TRBJ1-2|-|TRBV2
TGTGCCAGCAACCCACAGTCAAACTATGGCTACACCTTC
CASNPQSNYGYTF
>TRBD2|TRBJ2-2|-|TRBV10-3
TGTGCCATCAGACCCCTAGCGGGAGAGGACACCGGGGAGCTGTTTTTT
CAIRPLAGEDTGELFF
>-|TRBJ2-5|-|TRBV12-3/TRBV12-4
TGTGCCAGCAGACCCACAGCAATGGAGACCCAGTACTTC
CASRPTAMETQYF
>TRBD1|TRBJ2-7|-|TRBV27
TGTGCCAGCAGTTCATATTGGGACAGGGGATACGAGCAGTACTTC
CASSSYWDRGYEQYF
>-|TRBJ1-1|-|TRBV11-2
TGTGCCAGCAGCTTAAAGGGGTCCAACACTGAAGCTTTCTTT
CASSLKGSNTEAFF
>-|TRBJ2-3|once|TRBV11-2
TGTGCCAGCAGCTCGACCCGACTAATTAGCACAGATACGCAGTATTTT
CASSSTRLISTDTQYF
>-|TRBJ2-3|-|TRBV7-3
TGTGCCAGCAGTTACGACTTTAAAGATACGCAGTATTTT
CASSYDFKDTQYF
>-|TRBJ1-2|-|TRBV6-5
TGTGCCAGTTGGGGGTGGGAGGGCGGTGGCTACACCTTC
CASWGWEGGGYTF
>-|TRBJ1-5|-|TRBV6-1
TGTGCCAGCAGTGTCGAGCGGCAAAAGGGCAATCAGCCCCAGCATTTT
CASSVERQKGNQPQHF
>TRBD1|TRBJ2-7|-|TRBV2
TGTGCCAGCAGTGAAGGGGGACAGTCCTCCTACGAGCAGTACTTC
CASSEGGQSSYEQYF
>-|TRBJ1-1|-|TRBV19
TGTGCCAGTAGTATCGGTGGGGGGGACACTGAAGCTTTCTTT
CASSIGGGDTEAFF
>-|TRBJ2-7|-|TRBV30
TGTGCCTGGATGACAAGGGGGTGGAACGAGCAGTACTTC
CAWMTRGWNEQYF
>-|TRBJ1-2|-|TRBV9
TGTGCCAGCAGCGTAGAAGGGGTCTCCTATGGCTACACCTTC
CASSVEGVSYGYTF
>TRBD2|TRBJ2-2|-|TRBV4-1
TGCGCCAGCAGCCGGGCGGGAGGGGCCACCGGGGAGCTGTTTTTT
CASSRAGGATGELFF
>TRBD1|TRBJ1-1|few|TRBV7-8
TGTGCCAGCAGCTTAGCCCACACAGGGGTGTGGACTGAAGCTTTCTTT
CASSLAHTGVWTEAFF
>TRBD2|TRBJ2-1|few|TRBV9
TGTGCCAGCAGCGTAGCAGCGGGAGGGCCTAATGAGCAGTTCTTC
CASSVAAGGPNEQFF
>-|TRBJ2-2|once|TRBV24-1
TGTGCCACCAGTGATTCGGCTAGCAGTTTTCGGGCCGGGGAGCTGTTTTTT
CATSDSASSFRAGELFF
>-|TRBJ2-7|-|TRBV15
TGTGCCACCAGCAGAGATCGGACTAACACTTACGAGCAGTACTTC
CATSRDRTNTYEQYF
>TRBD1|TRBJ2-7|-|TRBV28
TGTGCCAGCAAGGGCCTCACCGGGACAGGGCCCTACGAGCAGTACTTC
CASKGLTGTGPYEQYF
>TRBD1|TRBJ1-1|-|TRBV28
TGTGCCAGCAGTTCCCGACAGGGATGGACTGAAGCTTTCTTT
CASSSRQGWTEAFF
>-|TRBJ2-3|-|TRBV30
TGTGCCTGGAGTCGAGCTGCCTACCCGTTAATCCCAGATACGCAGTATTTT
CAWSRAAYPLIPDTQYF
>TRBD2|TRBJ2-3|-|TRBV4-3
TGCGCCAGCAGCCAACATAGCGGGAGGGCAACAGATACGCAGTATTTT
CASSQHSGRATDTQYF
>-|TRBJ1-5|-|TRBV20-1
TGCAGTGCTAGTCCATTAGGGGGGGGACCGGACCTTAAGCCCCAGCATTTT
CSASPLGGGPDLKPQHF
>TRBD2|TRBJ2-7|-|TRBV4-3
TGCGCCAGCAGCCGGGGCCCGGGACTAATCTACGAGCAGTACTTC
CASSRGPGLIYEQYF
>-|TRBJ1-5|-|TRBV6-2/TRBV6-3
TGTGCCAGCAGTTCCCACTATCAGCCCCAGCATTTT
CASSSHYQPQHF
>-|TRBJ2-5|-|TRBV7-8
TGTGCCAGCAGCCAAATGAGCGGACTCCAAGAGACCCAGTACTTC
CASSQMSGLQETQYF
>TRBD1|TRBJ1-1|-|TRBV28
TGTGCCAGTTCACAGGGGGCGAACACTGAAGCTTTCTTT
CASSQGANTEAFF
>-|TRBJ2-5|-|TRBV23-1
TGCGCCAACCCCTCGGGGTCCCAAGAGACCCAGTACTTC
CANPSGSQETQYF
>TRBD2|TRBJ2-2|-|TRBV28
TGTGCCAGCAGTCCCCGGACTAGCGAGGACACCGGGGAGCTGTTTTTT
CASSPRTSEDTGELFF
>TRBD2|TRBJ2-2|-|TRBV9
TGTGCCAGCAGCGTAGATCGCGGGGGGAACACCGGGGAGCTGTTTTTT
CASSVDRGGNTGELFF